The next 11 T cell receptor beta chains were all read from a single sample in a study of shared clonotypes between healthy human individuals. CD8 cells classed as naive were CD45RO-negative and positively selected for CCR7, excluding terminally differentiated effector memory CD45RA+ cells. Repertoires were generated with immunoSEQ multiplex PCR, while TCRdb's copy carries only in-frame clones and drops some. The sample holds nearly 600,000 clones, nearly 97% seen once. Sequenced: naive CD8+ T cells sorted from blood. The source of these receptors is a woman in her twenties or thirties in good health.

The chain is built from TRBV7-3 and TRBJ2-1; no reliable D call. The CDR3 runs 16 residues. Trimming pared 1 base from V and 2 bases from J, leaving 12 bases between. Germline CDR1 is SGHTA and CDR2 is FQGTGA. The DNA of the CDR3 is TGTGCCAGCAGCTTAAACCTAGTCCCCCCCTACAATGAGCAGTTCTTC. Protein product: CASSLNLVPPYNEQFF.

The CDR3 DNA follows: TGTGCCAGCAGTAACCGGGACAGGCAATACGAGCAGTACTTC. It codes for CASSNRDRQYEQYF. The chain is built from TRBV6-6 and TRBJ2-7, with 8 bases aligning to TRBD1. With 5 bases clipped from V and 4 bases from J, the junction kept 7 bases outside the gene matches. The CDR3 is 14 amino acids. The germline gives CDR1 MNHNY, CDR2 SVGAGI (reference sequence).

This chain uses TRBV6-6 with TRBJ1-1; no clear D. CDR1 and CDR2 (germline): MNHNY, SVGAGI (reference sequence). V gave up 1 base and J gave up 5 bases, with 11 bases separating them. The CDR3 is made up of 14 amino acids. In nucleotides, the CDR3 is TGTGCCAGCAGTTACTTTCATCCAAGTACTGAAGCTTTCTTT. Its translation is CASSYFHPSTEAFF.

The CDR3 DNA sequence: TGTGCCATCAGTGAGCTAGTAAGCTACGAGCAGTACTTC. It is translated as CAISELVSYEQYF. The chain links TRBV10-3 to TRBJ2-7; D remains unclear. V was shortened by 2 bases and J by 3 bases, with 8 bases between the two germline ends. The CDR3 covers 13 residues. The germline V gene encodes CDR1 ENHRY and CDR2 SYGVKD.

V is TRBV7-2 and J is TRBJ2-7; D gene uncertain. Germline V CDR1 and CDR2: SGHTA, FQGNSA. This CDR3 has 16 residues. V was clipped by 1 base and J by 3 bases, with 16 bases between them. The CDR3 sequence: CASSLVPPGVLYEQYF. DNA of the CDR3: TGTGCCAGCAGCTTAGTACCCCCCGGCGTTCTCTACGAGCAGTACTTC.

The chain couples TRBV19 to TRBJ1-5, with a tentative D call TRBD1 (6 bases). The CDR3 spans 17 residues. CDR1 and CDR2 (germline): LNHDA, SQIVND (reference sequence). Between the trimmed V and J ends, which lost 3 bases and 4 bases, there was a span of 19 bases. The CDR3 loop is CASSISSTGLGNQPQHF. The CDR3 bases are TGTGCCAGTAGTATCTCCTCCACAGGGTTGGGGAATCAGCCCCAGCATTTT.

V is TRBV5-6 and J is TRBJ1-1; D remains ambiguous. Germline V lookup: CDR1 SGHDT, CDR2 YYEEEE. This CDR3 has 13 amino acids. The ends were cut back, 0 bases at V and 6 bases at J, with 9 bases in the middle. This CDR3 reads CASSLAGMAEAFF. CDR3 sequence (DNA): TGTGCCAGCAGCTTGGCCGGGATGGCTGAAGCTTTCTTT.

The chain links TRBV19 to TRBJ2-3; 7 bases are shared with TRBD1. The CDR3 contains 17 residues. Looked up from germline, CDR1 is LNHDA and CDR2 is SQIVND (reference sequence). Germline trimming cut 4 bases from V and 4 bases from J; bases unmatched to any gene: 14. As DNA, the CDR3 is TGTGCCAGTAGTACACAGGGGACCCTTCGTGGCGCAGATACGCAGTATTTT. This gives the protein CASSTQGTLRGADTQYF.

CDR3 sequence: CASSPLDSTILYEQYF. CDR3 coding DNA: TGTGCCAGCAGTCCATTGGACAGCACTATACTCTACGAGCAGTACTTC. The chain joins TRBV28 to TRBJ2-7, with D possibly being TRBD1 (6 bases). Germline CDR1 reads MDHEN; CDR2 reads SYDVKM. The CDR3 is made up of 16 amino acids. V was clipped by 5 bases and J by 3 bases, with 20 bases between them.

V usage is TRBV9 and J usage is TRBJ2-2; 7 bases agree with TRBD1. Germline CDR1 SGDLS, CDR2 YYNGEE. The V and J ends lost 3 bases and 5 bases, in that order; junction bases with no gene match: 13. The length of the CDR3 is 17 residues. The CDR3 nucleotides are TGTGCCAGCAGCGGCACAACAGGGGCAGCAAATACCGGGGAGCTGTTTTTT. Its translation: CASSGTTGAANTGELFF. Together with reference TRBV9 and TRBJ2-2, the CDR3 gives the full variable domain: DSGVTQTPKHLITATGQRVTLRCSPRSGDLSVYWYQQSLDQGLQFLIQYYNGEERAKGNILERFSAQQFPDLHSELNLSSLELGDSALYFCASSGTTGAANTGELFFGEGSRLTVL.

This chain joins TRBV15 and TRBJ1-3, with no clear D. The V gene lost 1 base and the J gene lost 5 bases, with 0 bases spanning the gap. This CDR3 spans 11 amino acids. CDR1 and CDR2 (germline): LNHNV, YYDKDF (reference sequence). CDR3 sequence: CATSRGNTIYF. In DNA form, the CDR3 reads TGTGCCACCAGCAGAGGAAACACCATATATTTT.